The next 23 T cell receptor beta chains were all read from a single sample in a study of blood T cell repertoires in COVID-19. Clones were sequenced by immunoSEQ multiplex PCR, and TCRdb holds only the in-frame ones, with some missing. The sample carries about 140,000 clones, roughly 81% recorded once. Sequences were obtained from PBMCs or T cells enriched from blood (not recorded which). The source is a woman aged 45 to 65 with acute COVID-19.

The rearrangement uses TRBV30 and TRBJ2-1; 10 nucleotides align to TRBD2. V dropped 1 base and J dropped 9; count of bases not matched to a gene: 9. Germline V gene lookup returns CDR1 GTSNPN and CDR2 SVGIG (reference sequence). The CDR3 contains 15 residues. The CDR3, as DNA: TGTGCCTGGAGTGATTGGCTAGCGGGAGTCAGTGAGCAGTTCTTC. This codes for CAWSDWLAGVSEQFF.

The CDR3 sequence is CASSSLAGGLTDTQYF. In nucleotides, the CDR3 is TGTGCCAGCAGCTCATTAGCGGGAGGGCTCACAGATACGCAGTATTTT. This chain uses TRBV11-3 with TRBJ2-3; 11 bases are a match to TRBD2. This CDR3 region has 16 residues. Germline V gene data show CDR1 as SGHNT and CDR2 as YENEEA. V dropped 4 bases and J dropped 2; count of bases not matched to a gene: 5.

The chain links TRBV5-8 to TRBJ1-5; perhaps TRBD1 as D (5 bases). Per germline, CDR1 SGHTS and CDR2 YDEGEE. Trimming left V 3 bases short and J 2 bases short, with 15 bases between. The CDR3 runs to 16 residues. CDR3 loop: CASSSSTVRGNQPQHF. The CDR3, as DNA: TGTGCCAGCAGCTCGTCGACAGTACGGGGCAATCAGCCCCAGCATTTT.

The chain employs TRBV27 and TRBJ1-2; perhaps TRBD1 as D (5 bases). Per germline, CDR1 MNHEY and CDR2 SMNVEV (reference sequence). The V and J ends lost 7 bases and 4 bases respectively, with 10 bases between them. The CDR3 is made up of 12 amino acids. CDR3 residues: CASKSDIYGYTF. Here the CDR3 DNA reads TGTGCCAGCAAATCGGACATCTATGGCTACACCTTC.

The chain links TRBV6-5 to TRBJ1-2, with 8 bases identical to TRBD1. The V segment lost 6 bases and the J segment 2 bases; nucleotides outside the gene matches: 8. Germline CDR1 MNHEY, CDR2 SVGAGI. CDR3 length: 15 amino acids. The CDR3 nucleotides read TGTGCCAGCAGCGGGGACAGGCCCAGAAACTATGGCTACACCTTC. Protein: CASSGDRPRNYGYTF.

The sample holds one count of this clone. The rearrangement links TRBV29-1 to TRBJ1-3; no firm D call. Deletions cut 5 bases from V and 3 bases from J, with 11 bases between. The germline gives CDR1 SQVTM, CDR2 ANQGSEA. The CDR3 runs 13 residues. Written as DNA, the CDR3 is TGCAGCGTTCGCGCCGCGGTTGGAAACACCATATATTTT. Its protein is CSVRAAVGNTIYF.

This chain uses TRBV19 with TRBJ1-2; 8 bases line up with TRBD1. The CDR3 runs 14 residues. With 7 bases clipped from V and 7 bases from J, the junction kept 11 bases outside the gene matches. Germline V CDR1 and CDR2: LNHDA, SQIVND (reference sequence). CDR3 amino acids: CASKDREGFSGYTF. In DNA, the CDR3 is TGTGCCAGTAAGGACAGGGAAGGTTTTAGTGGCTACACCTTC.

The chain employs TRBV19 and TRBJ2-2; 7 nucleotides match TRBD2. There are 14 residues in the CDR3. Germline trimming cut 8 bases from V and 3 bases from J; bases unmatched to any gene: 6. Germline CDR1 reads LNHDA; CDR2 reads SQIVND (reference sequence). CDR3 sequence: CASAPGLYTGELFF. CDR3 nucleotides: TGTGCCAGTGCACCGGGACTATACACCGGGGAGCTGTTTTTT.

This chain uses TRBV9 with TRBJ1-6; 11 positions agree with TRBD1. J gave up 7 bases and V 3 bases, and 6 bases lay outside the gene matches. The CDR3 has 16 amino acids. The V gene's germline CDR1 is SGDLS and CDR2 YYNGEE. CDR3 protein: CASSAGQGAKNSPLHF. CDR3 nucleotides: TGTGCCAGCAGCGCCGGACAGGGGGCGAAAAATTCACCCCTCCACTTT.

This rearrangement joins TRBV18 to TRBJ1-2; D remains unclear. With 2 bases removed from V and 6 bases from J, the gap between germline ends came to 13 bases. Germline CDR1 KGHSH, CDR2 LQKENI. The CDR3 is made up of 14 amino acids. The chain's CDR3 is CASSPGRGDDGYTF. DNA of the CDR3: TGTGCCAGCTCACCAGGTCGGGGAGACGATGGCTACACCTTC.

The gene calls are TRBV6-6 and TRBJ2-7; 9 bases are a match to TRBD1. CDR1 and CDR2 (germline): MNHNY, SVGAGI (reference sequence). After removal of 6 bases from V and 4 bases from J, the junction contained 7 bases not matched to a gene. The CDR3 loop spans 14 amino acids. The CDR3 protein is CASSQPGQGYEQYF. For the CDR3, the DNA is TGTGCCAGCAGCCAACCGGGACAGGGTTACGAGCAGTACTTC.

The chain has TRBV15 and TRBJ1-2; D might be TRBD1 (5 bases). Trimming removed 5 bases from V and 2 bases from J, with 9 bases in between. Germline CDR1 is LNHNV and CDR2 is YYDKDF (reference sequence). There are 13 residues in the CDR3. The CDR3 region is CATSAGTNYGYTF. The DNA for the CDR3 is TGTGCCACCAGCGCGGGGACGAACTATGGCTACACCTTC.

This rearrangement joins TRBV28 to TRBJ2-2, with 9 bases aligning to TRBD2. Trimming at V came to 4 bases and at J to 4 bases, leaving 7 bases not matched to a gene. Germline V CDR1 and CDR2: MDHEN, SYDVKM. The CDR3 has 16 residues. The CDR3 loop is CASSSQGTSPTGELFF. In nucleotides, the CDR3 is TGTGCCAGCAGTTCCCAGGGGACTAGCCCCACCGGGGAGCTGTTTTTT.

This clone was found once. The chain has TRBV19 and TRBJ2-3; 7 positions match TRBD1. The CDR3 spans 13 residues. Losses at the gene ends were 9 bases for V and 4 bases for J; bases not matched to a gene: 7. Per the germline V gene, CDR1 is LNHDA and CDR2 is SQIVND (reference sequence). The CDR3 nucleotides are TGTGCCAGCAAGGAAGGGGGCGCAGATACGCAGTATTTT. Its protein product is CASKEGGADTQYF.

The chain combines TRBV7-2 with TRBJ2-1; 8 positions match TRBD2. This CDR3 has 14 amino acids. Germline CDR1 is SGHTA and CDR2 is FQGNSA. V trimming: 5 bases; J trimming: 4 bases; junction bases outside the gene matches: 4. The DNA for the CDR3 is TGTGCCAGCAGCCCTCTAGCGGGTTACAATGAGCAGTTCTTC. This gives the protein CASSPLAGYNEQFF.

Only a few counts were recorded for this clone. This chain connects TRBV5-1 to TRBJ1-4, with 7 nucleotides matching TRBD1. In germline, CDR1 is SGHRS, CDR2 YFSETQ. CDR3 size: 17 residues. Germline trimming cut 4 bases from V and 7 bases from J; bases unmatched to any gene: 16. Here the CDR3 DNA reads TGCGCCAGCAGCCCGACGGGAGAACAGGGGCTTGGTGAAAAACTGTTTTTT. It encodes CASSPTGEQGLGEKLFF.

J is TRBJ2-1 and V is TRBV19; a possible D gene is TRBD1 (5 bases). The CDR3 consists of 13 residues. Germline-derived CDR1 and CDR2 are LNHDA and SQIVND (reference sequence). V was clipped by 5 bases and J by 9 bases, with 14 bases between them. The CDR3 loop reads CASSERKQGEQFF. CDR3 coding DNA: TGTGCCAGTAGTGAACGGAAGCAGGGTGAGCAGTTCTTC.

The chain is built from TRBV2 and TRBJ1-1, with D possibly TRBD1 on 5 matching bases. V was shortened by 4 bases and J by 7 bases, with 13 bases between the two germline ends. Looked up from germline, CDR1 is SNHLY and CDR2 is FYNNEI. There are 13 residues in the CDR3. CDR3 protein: CASSVGGVGEAFF. CDR3 sequence (DNA): TGTGCCAGCAGTGTCGGGGGAGTGGGTGAAGCTTTCTTT.

The chain links TRBV7-9 to TRBJ2-3; TRBD2 might be the D (5 bases). The V end was cut by 4 bases, the J end by 15 bases, with 23 bases between. The CDR3 is 14 residues long. CDR1 and CDR2 (germline): SEHNR, FQNEAQ (reference sequence). CDR3 bases: TGTGCCAGCAGCTCGGGCCCTACCGGCCTCCGGGGTTATTTT. It specifies CASSSGPTGLRGYF.

CDR3 sequence (DNA): TGTGCCAGCGTTGAGGGAGATATCGGGGAGCTGTTTTTT. Its protein product is CASVEGDIGELFF. V and J are TRBV12-3 or TRBV12-4 and TRBJ2-2, with D possibly TRBD2 on 5 matching bases. The CDR3 contains 13 residues. V was shortened by 8 bases and J by 7 bases, with 14 bases between the two germline ends.

The V and J genes are TRBV6-5 and TRBJ2-7, with unresolved D. Trimming removed 4 bases from V and 0 bases from J, with 10 bases in between. Germline V gives CDR1 MNHEY, CDR2 SVGAGI. There are 14 residues in the CDR3. DNA for the CDR3: TGTGCCAGCAGTTTCTATCGAAGCTCCTACGAGCAGTACTTC. Its protein product is CASSFYRSSYEQYF.

V gene TRBV19 combines with J gene TRBJ2-7, with TRBD2 matching 9 bases. The J segment lost 3 bases and the V segment lost 6 bases, leaving 12 bases of the junction unmatched. CDR1 LNHDA and CDR2 SQIVND come from the germline V gene (reference sequence). CDR3 length equals 16 residues. The CDR3 here is CASRTSGTSFLYEQYF. The CDR3 nucleotides are TGTGCCAGTAGGACATCCGGGACTAGCTTCCTCTACGAGCAGTACTTC.

The V call is TRBV27, the J call TRBJ1-3, with 9 bases identical to TRBD1. The CDR3 consists of 16 residues. The V gene end was trimmed by 2 bases and the J gene end by 4 bases; junction bases not matched to a gene: 6. Looked up from germline, CDR1 is MNHEY and CDR2 is SMNVEV (reference sequence). The CDR3 is CASSLTGGTGGNTIYF. The CDR3 DNA is TGTGCCAGCAGTTTAACAGGGGGCACGGGGGGAAACACCATATATTTT.